The 19 T cell receptor beta chains given below trace back to one sample, sequenced in a study of T cell responses to AZD1222 COVID-19 vaccine. Assay: immunoSEQ multiplex PCR; the TCRdb copy retains only in-frame clones and omits some. Of 50,000 to 55,000 clones listed, approximately 84% were seen once; the top ten hold 27%. The starting material was peripheral blood, obtained on day 0 of AZD1222 vaccination. These receptor sequences come from an adult in good health.

The rearrangement joins TRBV5-1 to TRBJ1-4; 7 nucleotides align to TRBD1. The CDR3 sequence is 14 residues long. Germline-derived CDR1 and CDR2 are SGHRS and YFSETQ. Germline trimming cut 3 bases from V and 5 bases from J; bases unmatched to any gene: 4. CDR3 sequence reads: CASSSGQSNEKLFF. For the CDR3, the DNA is TGCGCCAGCAGCTCGGGACAGTCGAATGAAAAACTGTTTTTT.

This chain joins TRBV5-1 and TRBJ2-1; 11 nucleotides match TRBD2. The CDR3 consists of 17 residues. CDR1 and CDR2 (germline): SGHRS, YFSETQ. V shed 4 bases and J 1 base; nucleotides not matched to a gene: 7. The CDR3 DNA reads as TGCGCCAGCAGCGAAGGACTAGCGGGTACGTCCTACAATGAGCAGTTCTTC. This gives the protein CASSEGLAGTSYNEQFF. Drawing the rest from reference TRBV5-1 and TRBJ2-1, the complete variable domain is KAGVTQTPRYLIKTRGQQVTLSCSPISGHRSVSWYQQTPGQGLQFLFEYFSETQRNKGNFPGRFSGRQFSNSRSEMNVSTLELGDSALYLCASSEGLAGTSYNEQFFGPGTRLTVL.

In regard to this clone: Other DNA sequences from this sample encode an identical CDR3 as well. The rearrangement joins TRBV20-1 to TRBJ1-1; TRBD1 might be the D (5 bases). CDR3 length equals 13 residues. CDR1 is DFQATT and CDR2 is SNEGSKA in the germline V gene (reference sequence). With 3 bases removed from V and 1 base from J, the gap between germline ends came to 9 bases. CDR3 sequence (DNA): TGCAGTGCTAGTGGACATTCGAACACTGAAGCTTTCTTT. Its protein product is CSASGHSNTEAFF.

The CDR3: CASSRLGGSEFF. The CDR3 nucleotides are TGTGCCAGCAGTCGCCTCGGGGGGTCGGAGTTCTTC. The rearrangement links TRBV28 to TRBJ2-1; 7 bases align to TRBD2. Germline V lookup: CDR1 MDHEN, CDR2 SYDVKM. The CDR3 runs 12 residues. The trim removed 5 bases at V and 14 bases at J, leaving 9 bases unmatched. Combining the CDR3 with reference TRBV28 and TRBJ2-1 gives the whole variable domain DVKVTQSSRYLVKRTGEKVFLECVQDMDHENMFWYRQDPGLGLRLIYFSYDVKMKEKGDIPEGYSVSREKKERFSLILESASTNQTSMYLCASSRLGGSEFFGPGTRLTVL.

CDR3 nucleotides: TGCAGCGTTGAAAGGACTAGCGGAACCTACAATGAGCAGTTCTTC. It codes for CSVERTSGTYNEQFF. J is TRBJ2-1 and V is TRBV29-1, with 10 bases fitting TRBD2. After removal of 2 bases from V and 2 bases from J, the junction contained 3 bases not matched to a gene. The germline V gene encodes CDR1 SQVTM and CDR2 ANQGSEA. This CDR3 contains 15 residues.

The chain couples TRBV18 to TRBJ2-1, with 12 bases identical to TRBD2. The CDR3 is 15 residues long. V was pared by 4 bases and J by 10 bases, with 8 bases of the junction left unmatched. The germline gives CDR1 KGHSH, CDR2 LQKENI. The CDR3 DNA sequence: TGTGCCAGCTCACTACTAGCGGGAGGTTCTAGAGAGCAGTTCTTC. It is translated as CASSLLAGGSREQFF.

This chain joins TRBV5-1 and TRBJ1-6; TRBD1 matches 9 bases. V lost 8 bases and J lost 6; bases outside the gene matches: 9. Germline V CDR1 and CDR2: SGHRS, YFSETQ. CDR3 length: 15 amino acids. CDR3 residues: CASSQGAGGNSPLHF. DNA for the CDR3: TGCGCCAGTTCACAGGGGGCAGGGGGTAATTCACCCCTCCACTTT.

The chain carries TRBV9 and TRBJ2-1, with TRBD2 identical over 13 bases. The CDR3 is 19 amino acids. Germline V gives CDR1 SGDLS, CDR2 YYNGEE. J gave up 0 bases and V 0 bases, and 6 bases lay outside the gene matches. The CDR3 sequence: CASSVATGLAGSSYNEQFF. CDR3 DNA: TGTGCCAGCAGCGTAGCTACGGGACTAGCGGGAAGCTCCTACAATGAGCAGTTCTTC.

The chain couples TRBV9 to TRBJ2-5; tentatively, D is TRBD2 (6 bases). The CDR3 spans 14 residues. Germline assignment: CDR1 SGDLS and CDR2 YYNGEE. The germline V and J ends were trimmed by 0 bases and 1 base, with 7 bases remaining between them. The CDR3 sequence is CASSVAGAQETQYF. Written as DNA, the CDR3 is TGTGCCAGCAGCGTAGCGGGAGCCCAAGAGACCCAGTACTTC.

Only one count was recorded for this clone. The rearrangement links TRBV6-5 to TRBJ2-1; TRBD2 matches 8 bases. The V and J ends lost 7 bases and 5 bases, in that order; junction bases with no gene match: 10. The CDR3 totals 15 residues. Germline CDR1 reads MNHEY; CDR2 reads SVGAGI. CDR3 in amino acids: CASTSSGRIHNEQFF. Written as DNA, the CDR3 is TGTGCCAGCACATCAAGCGGGAGAATCCACAATGAGCAGTTCTTC.

The V call is TRBV6-5, the J call TRBJ1-5; no definite D call. Germline CDR1 MNHEY, CDR2 SVGAGI. Trimming cost V 8 bases and J 3 bases, with 11 bases left between them. CDR3 length: 13 residues. The CDR3 sequence: CASRGQINQPQHF. The CDR3 nucleotides are TGTGCCAGCCGGGGTCAGATCAATCAGCCCCAGCATTTT.

The CDR3 reads CASSQGPLNEQFF. The CDR3 DNA is TGTGCCAGCAGCCAAGGCCCTCTCAATGAGCAGTTCTTC. The chain recombines TRBV4-2 with TRBJ2-1; D is unresolved. The V and J ends lost 1 base and 6 bases respectively, with 7 bases between them. CDR3 length: 13 residues. Germline lookup yields CDR1 LGHNA and CDR2 YNFKEQ.

The V call is TRBV7-2, the J call TRBJ2-3; D is undetermined. Trimming took 2 bases from V and 0 from J, leaving 3 bases between them. Germline lookup yields CDR1 SGHTA and CDR2 FQGNSA. This CDR3 region has 13 residues. CDR3 in amino acids: CASSLPSTDTQYF. CDR3 coding DNA: TGTGCCAGCAGCTTACCAAGCACAGATACGCAGTATTTT.

J is TRBJ2-7 and V is TRBV6-5, with 12 bases that match TRBD2. The CDR3 covers 15 residues. The V segment lost 2 bases and the J segment 1 base; nucleotides outside the gene matches: 0. Germline values: CDR1 MNHEY, CDR2 SVGAGI. The CDR3: CASSYGLAGSYEQYF. The DNA for the CDR3 is TGTGCCAGCAGTTACGGACTAGCGGGATCCTACGAGCAGTACTTC.

This chain connects TRBV5-6 to TRBJ1-6; D possibly corresponds to TRBD1 (6 bases). V lost 4 bases and J 8 bases, leaving 13 bases between the germline ends. Germline V gene data show CDR1 as SGHDT and CDR2 as YYEEEE. This CDR3 is 14 amino acids long. CDR3 protein: CASSLRGGDSPLHF. Written as DNA, the CDR3 is TGTGCCAGCAGCCTCCGCGGGGGCGATTCACCCCTCCACTTT.

The chain is built from TRBV27 and TRBJ1-2; 9 positions match TRBD1. CDR3 length: 16 amino acids. CDR1 MNHEY and CDR2 SMNVEV come from the germline V gene (reference sequence). Trimming cost V 8 bases and J 5 bases; bases outside gene matches: 15. CDR3 DNA sequence: TGTGCCAGCGGCATGACTGGCGGGGACAGGGTATATGGCTACACCTTC. It translates to CASGMTGGDRVYGYTF.

This chain links TRBV5-6 with TRBJ2-4, with D possibly matching TRBD2 (5 bases). The length of the CDR3 is 14 residues. Germline V CDR1 and CDR2: SGHDT, YYEEEE. V lost 0 bases, J lost 6 bases, and 10 bases lay in between. CDR3 residues: CASSLAGNRNIQYF. Here the CDR3 DNA reads TGTGCCAGCAGCTTGGCCGGGAACAGAAACATTCAGTACTTC.

J is TRBJ1-2 and V is TRBV19; 10 bases match TRBD1. Germline CDR1 is LNHDA and CDR2 is SQIVND (reference sequence). The CDR3 runs to 14 residues. The trim removed 6 bases at V and 7 bases at J, leaving 8 bases unmatched. Here the CDR3 reads CASRSTGGASGYTF. The DNA of the CDR3 is TGTGCCAGTAGGTCGACAGGGGGCGCTTCTGGCTACACCTTC.

The rearrangement joins TRBV30 to TRBJ2-7, with D unresolved. The V end lost 3 bases, the J end lost 4 bases, and 19 bases lay between the germline ends. The V gene's germline CDR1 is GTSNPN and CDR2 SVGIG (reference sequence). This CDR3 region has 15 residues. CDR3: CAWSVVTGAAYEQYF. CDR3 nucleotide sequence: TGTGCCTGGAGCGTCGTTACGGGCGCGGCATACGAGCAGTACTTC. Complete variable domain (other parts from reference TRBV30 and TRBJ2-7): SQTIHQWPATLVQPVGSPLSLECTVEGTSNPNLYWYRQAAGRGLQLLFYSVGIGQISSEVPQNLSASRPQDRQFILSSKKLLLSDSGFYLCAWSVVTGAAYEQYFGPGTRLTVT.